Described below is a single TCR beta chain sequence and its context. The antigen is not known. Indicated time point: baseline, week 1 (first vaccination visit). Treatment noted: pre-vaccination baseline after standard-of-care therapy. Tumors from donors were new WHO grade 3 or 4 IDH1-mutant astrocytomas with ATRX loss. The entry originates in a study of a mutant IDH1 vaccine in newly diagnosed glioma. General study points: Top-clonotype changes in peripheral T cells seemed unrelated to pseudoprogression.

Produced via immunoSEQ multiplex PCR; TCRdb's table is partial and in-frame only. The repertoire includes approximately 54,000 clones, about 82% of them detected once, and approximately 19% sits in the top ten. V shed 0 bases and J shed 9 bases, with 2 bases lying between them. From germline, CDR1 is SNHLY and CDR2 FYNNEI. CDR3 length equals 10 residues. This receptor was identified in a man aged 18 to 29 with glioma. This chain links TRBV2 with TRBJ1-1; D not certain. Source: PBMCs, taken from a glioma patient treated with radiotherapy, temozolomide or both. Here the CDR3 reads CASSEAQAFF. The CDR3, as DNA: TGTGCCAGCAGTGAAGCGCAAGCTTTCTTT.